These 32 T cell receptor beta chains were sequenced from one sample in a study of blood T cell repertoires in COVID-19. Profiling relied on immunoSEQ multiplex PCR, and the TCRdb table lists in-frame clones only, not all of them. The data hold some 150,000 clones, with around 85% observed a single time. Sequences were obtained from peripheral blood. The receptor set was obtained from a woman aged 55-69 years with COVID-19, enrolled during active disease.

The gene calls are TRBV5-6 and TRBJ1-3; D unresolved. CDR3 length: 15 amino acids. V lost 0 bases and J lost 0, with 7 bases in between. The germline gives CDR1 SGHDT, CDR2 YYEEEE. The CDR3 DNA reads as TGTGCCAGCAGCTTGGGGCACCGCTCTGGAAACACCATATATTTT. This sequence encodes CASSLGHRSGNTIYF.

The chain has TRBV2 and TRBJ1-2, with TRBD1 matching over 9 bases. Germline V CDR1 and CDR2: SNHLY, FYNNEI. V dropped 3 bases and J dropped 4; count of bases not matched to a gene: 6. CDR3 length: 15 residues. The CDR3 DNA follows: TGTGCCAGCAGTGATTTGGGACAGGGAATCTATGGCTACACCTTC. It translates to CASSDLGQGIYGYTF.

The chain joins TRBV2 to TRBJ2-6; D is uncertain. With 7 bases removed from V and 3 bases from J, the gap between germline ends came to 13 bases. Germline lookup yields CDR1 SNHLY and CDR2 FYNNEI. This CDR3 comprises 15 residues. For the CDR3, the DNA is TGTGCCAGCACCGAACGGTGGAGTGGGGCCAACGTCCTGACTTTC. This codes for CASTERWSGANVLTF.

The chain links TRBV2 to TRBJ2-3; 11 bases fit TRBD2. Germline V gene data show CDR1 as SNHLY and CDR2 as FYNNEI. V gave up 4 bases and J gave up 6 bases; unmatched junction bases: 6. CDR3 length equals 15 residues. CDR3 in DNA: TGTGCCAGCAGTGGTAGCGGGGGGGGTATGGATACGCAGTATTTT. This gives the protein CASSGSGGGMDTQYF.

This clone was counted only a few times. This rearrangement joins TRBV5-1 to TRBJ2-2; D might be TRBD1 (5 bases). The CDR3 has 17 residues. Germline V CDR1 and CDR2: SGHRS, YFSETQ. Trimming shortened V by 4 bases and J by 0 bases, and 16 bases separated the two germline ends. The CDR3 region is CASSPLGQLSNTGELFF. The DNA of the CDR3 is TGCGCCAGCAGCCCGCTAGGACAACTTTCGAACACCGGGGAGCTGTTTTTT.

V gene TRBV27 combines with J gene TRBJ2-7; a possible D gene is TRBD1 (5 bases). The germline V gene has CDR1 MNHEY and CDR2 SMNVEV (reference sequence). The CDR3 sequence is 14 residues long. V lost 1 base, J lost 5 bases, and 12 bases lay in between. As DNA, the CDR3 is TGTGCCAGCAGTTTATATGCCAGGGTCGACGAGCAGTACTTC. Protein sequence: CASSLYARVDEQYF.

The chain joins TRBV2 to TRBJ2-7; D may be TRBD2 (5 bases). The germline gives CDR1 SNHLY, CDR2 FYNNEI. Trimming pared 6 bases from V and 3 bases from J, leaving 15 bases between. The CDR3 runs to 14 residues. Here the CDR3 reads CASSRQGLDYEQYF. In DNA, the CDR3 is TGTGCCAGCAGCCGTCAAGGACTGGACTACGAGCAGTACTTC.

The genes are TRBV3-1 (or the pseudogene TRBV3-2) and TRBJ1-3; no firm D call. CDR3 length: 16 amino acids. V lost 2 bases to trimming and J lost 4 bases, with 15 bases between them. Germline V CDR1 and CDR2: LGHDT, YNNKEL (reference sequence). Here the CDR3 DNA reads TGTGCCAGCAGCCAAACGGTCCCGTGGGCCGGAAACACCATATATTTT. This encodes CASSQTVPWAGNTIYF.

The CDR3 region has the DNA TGCAGTGCTAGTCCAACATCAGATACGCAGTATTTT. It specifies CSASPTSDTQYF. The chain recombines TRBV20-1 with TRBJ2-3; D not certain. This CDR3 has 12 residues. V lost 3 bases and J lost 4, with 8 bases in between. Per the germline V gene, CDR1 is DFQATT and CDR2 is SNEGSKA (reference sequence).

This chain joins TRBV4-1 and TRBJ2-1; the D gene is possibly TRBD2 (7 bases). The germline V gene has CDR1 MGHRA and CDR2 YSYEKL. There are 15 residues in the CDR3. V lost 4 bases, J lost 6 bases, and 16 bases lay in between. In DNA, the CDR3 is TGCGCCAGCAGCCCGTGGGGGGGGCGGAGCAATGAGCAGTTCTTC. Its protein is CASSPWGGRSNEQFF.

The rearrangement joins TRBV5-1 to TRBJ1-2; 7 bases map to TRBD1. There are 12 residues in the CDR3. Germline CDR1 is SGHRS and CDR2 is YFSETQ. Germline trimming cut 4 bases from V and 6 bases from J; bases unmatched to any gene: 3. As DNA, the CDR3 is TGCGCCAGCAGCACTACAGGGGATGGCTACACCTTC. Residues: CASSTTGDGYTF.

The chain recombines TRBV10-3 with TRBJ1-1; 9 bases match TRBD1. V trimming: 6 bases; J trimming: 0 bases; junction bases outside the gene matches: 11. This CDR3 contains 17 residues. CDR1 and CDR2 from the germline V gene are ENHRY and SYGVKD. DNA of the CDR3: TGTGCCATCAGGAACCCCCGGACAGGGGCCTTGAACACTGAAGCTTTCTTT. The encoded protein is CAIRNPRTGALNTEAFF.

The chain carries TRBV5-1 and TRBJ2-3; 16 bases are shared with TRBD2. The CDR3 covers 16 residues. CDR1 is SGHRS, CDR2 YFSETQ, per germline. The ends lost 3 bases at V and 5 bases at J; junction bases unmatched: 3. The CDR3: CASSSGTSGGEDTQYF. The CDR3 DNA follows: TGCGCCAGCAGCTCCGGGACTAGCGGGGGGGAAGATACGCAGTATTTT.

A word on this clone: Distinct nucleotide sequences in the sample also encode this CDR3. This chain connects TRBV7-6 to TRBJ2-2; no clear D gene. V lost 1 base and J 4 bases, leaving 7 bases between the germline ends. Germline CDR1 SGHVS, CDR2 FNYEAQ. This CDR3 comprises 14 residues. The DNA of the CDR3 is TGTGCCAGCAGCTTAGGCACTACCACCGGGGAGCTGTTTTTT. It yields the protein CASSLGTTTGELFF.

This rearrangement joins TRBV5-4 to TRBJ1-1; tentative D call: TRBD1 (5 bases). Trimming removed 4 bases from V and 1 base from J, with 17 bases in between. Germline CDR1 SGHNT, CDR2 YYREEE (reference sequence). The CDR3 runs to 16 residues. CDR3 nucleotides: TGTGCCAGCAGCCCCGTAGCGGGGGGGACGAACACTGAAGCTTTCTTT. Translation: CASSPVAGGTNTEAFF.

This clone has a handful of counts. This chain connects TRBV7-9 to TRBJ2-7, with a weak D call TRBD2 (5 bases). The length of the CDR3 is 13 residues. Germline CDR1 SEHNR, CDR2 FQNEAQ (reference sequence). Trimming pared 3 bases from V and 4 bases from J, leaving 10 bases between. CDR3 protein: CASSFGVTYEQYF. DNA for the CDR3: TGTGCCAGCAGCTTCGGGGTAACGTACGAGCAGTACTTC.

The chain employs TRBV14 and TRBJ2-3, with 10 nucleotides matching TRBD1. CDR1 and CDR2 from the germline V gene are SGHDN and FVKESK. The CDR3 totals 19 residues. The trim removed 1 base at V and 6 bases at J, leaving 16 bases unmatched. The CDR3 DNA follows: TGTGCCAGCAGCCAAGTCTTACGGGACAGGGGTCTACTCGGGGATACGCAGTATTTT. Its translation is CASSQVLRDRGLLGDTQYF.

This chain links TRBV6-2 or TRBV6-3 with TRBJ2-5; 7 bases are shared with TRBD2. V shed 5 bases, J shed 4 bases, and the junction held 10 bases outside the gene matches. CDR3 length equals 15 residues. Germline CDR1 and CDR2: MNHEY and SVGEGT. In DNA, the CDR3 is TGTGCCAGCAGTCTCTCGACTAGCCTTGGAGAGACCCAGTACTTC. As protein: CASSLSTSLGETQYF.

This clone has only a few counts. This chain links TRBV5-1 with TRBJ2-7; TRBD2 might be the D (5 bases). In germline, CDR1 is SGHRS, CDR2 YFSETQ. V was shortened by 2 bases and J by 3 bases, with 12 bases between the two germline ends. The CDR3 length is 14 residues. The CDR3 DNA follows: TGCGCCAGCAGCTTATACACCGGAGGCTACGAGCAGTACTTC. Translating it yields CASSLYTGGYEQYF.

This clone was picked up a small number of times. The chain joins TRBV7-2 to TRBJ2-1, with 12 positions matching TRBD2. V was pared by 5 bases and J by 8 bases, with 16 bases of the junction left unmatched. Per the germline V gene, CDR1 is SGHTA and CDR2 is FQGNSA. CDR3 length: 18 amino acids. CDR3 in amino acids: CASSLGPSGGASNYEQFF. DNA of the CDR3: TGTGCCAGCAGCCTGGGCCCTAGCGGGGGGGCCTCGAATTATGAGCAGTTCTTC.

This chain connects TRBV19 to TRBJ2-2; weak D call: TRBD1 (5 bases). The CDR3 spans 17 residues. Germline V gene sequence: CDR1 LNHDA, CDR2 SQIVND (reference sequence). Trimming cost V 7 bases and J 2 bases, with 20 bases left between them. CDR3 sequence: CASTPISQGPNTGELFF. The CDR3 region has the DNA TGTGCCAGTACCCCGATCTCCCAGGGTCCCAACACCGGGGAGCTGTTTTTT.

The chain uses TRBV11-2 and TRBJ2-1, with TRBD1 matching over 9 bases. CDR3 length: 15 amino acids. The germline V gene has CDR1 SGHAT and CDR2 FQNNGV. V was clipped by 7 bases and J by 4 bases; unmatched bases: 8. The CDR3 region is CASTPAGTGYNEQFF. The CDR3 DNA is TGTGCCAGCACGCCAGCCGGGACAGGGTACAATGAGCAGTTCTTC.

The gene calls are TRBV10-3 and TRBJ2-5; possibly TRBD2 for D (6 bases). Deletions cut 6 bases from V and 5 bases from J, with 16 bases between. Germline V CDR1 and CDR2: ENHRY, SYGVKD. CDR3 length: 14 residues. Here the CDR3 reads CAISLEPGGETQYF. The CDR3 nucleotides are TGTGCCATCAGCTTAGAACCAGGAGGGGAGACCCAGTACTTC.

DNA of the CDR3: TGTGCCAGCTCACGGGACAGGGTTCCTTACAATGAGCAGTTCTTC. Its translation is CASSRDRVPYNEQFF. This chain links TRBV18 with TRBJ2-1; 9 bases line up with TRBD1. Germline V CDR1 and CDR2: KGHSH, LQKENI. The CDR3 runs 15 residues. V shed 4 bases, J shed 4 bases, and the junction held 5 bases outside the gene matches.

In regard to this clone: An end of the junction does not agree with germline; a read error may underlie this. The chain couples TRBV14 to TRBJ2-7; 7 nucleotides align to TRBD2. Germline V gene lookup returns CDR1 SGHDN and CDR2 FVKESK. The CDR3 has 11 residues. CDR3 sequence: CASSQDGRVGF. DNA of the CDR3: TGTGCCAGCAGCCAAGATGGGAGGGTCGGCTTC. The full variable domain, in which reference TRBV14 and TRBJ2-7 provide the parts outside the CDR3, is EAGVTQFPSHSVIEKGQTVTLRCDPISGHDNLYWYRRVMGKEIKFLLHFVKESKQDESGMPNNRFLAERTGGTYSTLKVQPAELEDSGVYFCASSQDGRVGFGPGTRLTVT.

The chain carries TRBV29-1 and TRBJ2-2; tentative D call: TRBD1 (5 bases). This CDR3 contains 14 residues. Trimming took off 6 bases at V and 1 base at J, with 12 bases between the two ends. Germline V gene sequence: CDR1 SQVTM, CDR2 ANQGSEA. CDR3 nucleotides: TGCAGCGTCGTAGACAGATTGAACACCGGGGAGCTGTTTTTT. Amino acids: CSVVDRLNTGELFF.

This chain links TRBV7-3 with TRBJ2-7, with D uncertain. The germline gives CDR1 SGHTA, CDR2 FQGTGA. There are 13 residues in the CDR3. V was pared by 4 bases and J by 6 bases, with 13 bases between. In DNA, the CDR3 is TGTGCCAGCAGCTCGTTCCGAGGAAGCGAGCAGTACTTC. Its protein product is CASSSFRGSEQYF.

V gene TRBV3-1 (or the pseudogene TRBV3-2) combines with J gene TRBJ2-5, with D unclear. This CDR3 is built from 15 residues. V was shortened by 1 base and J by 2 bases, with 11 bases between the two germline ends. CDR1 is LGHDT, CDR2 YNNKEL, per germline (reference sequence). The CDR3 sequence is CASSQGWLTQETQYF. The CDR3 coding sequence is TGTGCCAGCAGCCAAGGTTGGCTTACACAAGAGACCCAGTACTTC.

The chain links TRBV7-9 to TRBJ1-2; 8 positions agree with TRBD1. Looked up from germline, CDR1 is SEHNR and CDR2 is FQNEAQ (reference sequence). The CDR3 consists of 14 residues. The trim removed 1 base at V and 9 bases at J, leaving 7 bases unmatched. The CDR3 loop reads CASSLVQGAKSYTF. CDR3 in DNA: TGTGCCAGCAGCTTAGTTCAGGGGGCTAAGAGCTACACCTTC.

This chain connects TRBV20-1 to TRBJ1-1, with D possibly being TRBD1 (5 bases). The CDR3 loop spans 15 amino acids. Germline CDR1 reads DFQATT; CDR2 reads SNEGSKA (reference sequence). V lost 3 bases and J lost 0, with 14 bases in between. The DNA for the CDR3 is TGCAGTGCTAGTAGGGACGGAGGGATGAACACTGAAGCTTTCTTT. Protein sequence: CSASRDGGMNTEAFF.

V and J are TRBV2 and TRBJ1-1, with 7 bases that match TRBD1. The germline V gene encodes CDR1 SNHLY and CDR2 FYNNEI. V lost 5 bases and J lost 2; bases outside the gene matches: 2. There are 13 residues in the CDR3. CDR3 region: CASSRQGNTEAFF. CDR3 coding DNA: TGTGCCAGCAGTCGACAGGGAAACACTGAAGCTTTCTTT.

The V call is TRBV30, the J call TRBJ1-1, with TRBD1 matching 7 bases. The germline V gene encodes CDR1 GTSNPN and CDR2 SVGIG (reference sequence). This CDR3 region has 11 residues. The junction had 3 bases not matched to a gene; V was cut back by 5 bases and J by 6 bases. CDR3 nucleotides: TGTGCCTGGGCAGGGGGGTCTGAAGCTTTCTTT. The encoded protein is CAWAGGSEAFF. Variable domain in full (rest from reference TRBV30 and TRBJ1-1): SQTIHQWPATLVQPVGSPLSLECTVEGTSNPNLYWYRQAAGRGLQLLFYSVGIGQISSEVPQNLSASRPQDRQFILSSKKLLLSDSGFYLCAWAGGSEAFFGQGTRLTVV.